A selection of T cell receptor beta chains follows, all from one sample in a study of PD-L1 blockade in urothelial cancer. Method: immunoSEQ multiplex PCR; TCRdb's copy keeps in-frame clones and lacks some. The data show 25,000 to 40,000 clones, with around 80% seen just once and about 31% held by the top ten. The material sequenced was PBMCs, taken around atezolizumab (anti-PD-L1) treatment. The receptors here all came from a man aged 60 to 69 with urothelial cancer. Both conserved end residues are part of each CDR3. D genes are given only for firm matches. Only some rows state a clone size, as once, few, many or a class for expanded clones.

len | d_gene | j_gene | v_gene | abundance | CDR3aa | CDR3nt
18 | TRBD1 | TRBJ2-6 | TRBV11-2 | - | CASSLRGTGGSGANVLTF | TGTGCCAGCAGCCTACGTGGGACAGGGGGTTCCGGGGCCAACGTCCTGACTTTC
16 | TRBD1 | TRBJ1-5 | TRBV10-3 | once | CAISEIPGTGSQPQHF | TGTGCCATCAGTGAAATCCCCGGGACAGGGAGTCAGCCCCAGCATTTT
15 | - | TRBJ2-2 | TRBV11-2 | once | CASSPGQINTGELFF | TGTGCCAGCAGCCCTGGACAAATAAACACCGGGGAGCTGTTTTTT
15 | TRBD1 | TRBJ1-1 | TRBV2 | once | CASMRQGVSATEAFF | TGTGCCAGCATGAGGCAGGGGGTTTCGGCCACTGAAGCTTTCTTT
13 | TRBD1 | TRBJ1-1 | TRBV10-3 | - | CAISETGATEAFF | TGTGCCATCAGTGAAACAGGGGCCACTGAAGCTTTCTTT
14 | - | TRBJ1-1 | TRBV19 | - | CASSMGTTYTEAFF | TGTGCCAGTAGTATGGGGACAACTTACACTGAAGCTTTCTTT
16 | - | TRBJ2-7 | TRBV28 | - | CASISLEGGLSYEQYF | TGTGCCAGCATCTCTTTGGAGGGGGGGTTGTCCTACGAGCAGTACTTC
15 | - | TRBJ1-6 | TRBV6-1 | once | CASRLRVLNNSPLHF | TGTGCCAGCCGATTAAGAGTGCTAAATAATTCACCCCTCCACTTT
15 | TRBD1 | TRBJ1-4 | TRBV14 | - | CASSHQQGYGEKLFF | TGTGCCAGCAGCCACCAACAGGGGTACGGCGAAAAACTGTTTTTT
15 | - | TRBJ1-1 | TRBV5-4 | - | CASSLAGRGGTEAFF | TGTGCCAGCAGCTTGGCGGGACGGGGAGGCACTGAAGCTTTCTTT
17 | TRBD2 | TRBJ2-2 | TRBV4-1 | large | CASSQELAGGITGELFF | TGCGCCAGCAGCCAAGAATTAGCGGGGGGGATAACCGGGGAGCTGTTTTTT
14 | TRBD1 | TRBJ1-6 | TRBV28 | - | CASSFDRGNSPLHF | TGTGCCAGCAGTTTCGACAGGGGGAATTCACCCCTCCACTTT
17 | - | TRBJ2-2 | TRBV9 | - | CASSVGLLTPPAGELFF | TGTGCCAGCAGCGTAGGGTTACTCACCCCCCCGGCCGGGGAGCTGTTTTTT
15 | - | TRBJ2-1 | TRBV7-2 | - | CASSSSGSAYNEQFF | TGTGCCAGCAGCTCCTCCGGGAGCGCCTACAATGAGCAGTTCTTC
17 | - | TRBJ2-7 | TRBV27 | - | CASSLGSGRGGSYEQYF | TGTGCCAGCAGTTTAGGAAGCGGCAGGGGCGGCTCCTACGAGCAGTACTTC
13 | - | TRBJ1-2 | TRBV6-5 | few | CASSLQPNYGYTF | TGTGCCAGCAGTTTACAGCCCAACTATGGCTACACCTTC
14 | TRBD1 | TRBJ1-1 | TRBV6-5 | - | CASSYWQGDTEAFF | TGTGCCAGCAGTTACTGGCAGGGGGACACTGAAGCTTTCTTT
17 | - | TRBJ1-1 | TRBV4-1 | - | CASSQRRFDRKNTEAFF | TGCGCCAGCAGCCAAAGGAGATTCGACAGGAAGAACACTGAAGCTTTCTTT
14 | - | TRBJ2-2 | TRBV25-1 | - | CASRRTGEAGELFF | TGTGCCAGCAGAAGAACAGGGGAGGCCGGGGAGCTGTTTTTT
14 | TRBD2 | TRBJ2-4 | TRBV5-1 | - | CASSLGWGGNIQYF | TGCGCCAGCAGCTTAGGCTGGGGAGGGAACATTCAGTACTTC
15 | TRBD2 | TRBJ2-1 | TRBV6-4 | few | CASSEGAGPYNEQFF | TGTGCCAGCAGTGAGGGAGCGGGGCCCTACAATGAGCAGTTCTTC
13 | - | TRBJ2-1 | TRBV6-6 | - | CASSEGAYNEQFF | TGTGCCAGCAGCGAGGGGGCCTACAATGAGCAGTTCTTC
14 | - | TRBJ2-2 | TRBV9 | - | CASSARTGPGELFF | TGTGCCAGCAGCGCCAGAACAGGGCCCGGGGAGCTGTTTTTT
14 | TRBD1 | TRBJ1-1 | TRBV29-1 | few | CSVGGGQGGTEAFF | TGCAGCGTTGGTGGTGGACAGGGAGGAACTGAAGCTTTCTTT
16 | - | TRBJ2-5 | TRBV25-1 | once | CASSDFGTPSRETQYF | TGTGCCAGCAGTGATTTCGGGACACCCTCGAGAGAGACCCAGTACTTC
14 | TRBD1 | TRBJ1-4 | TRBV7-9 | once | CASSWGTGDEKLFF | TGTGCCAGCAGCTGGGGGACAGGGGACGAAAAACTGTTTTTT
13 | - | TRBJ1-2 | TRBV6-5 | - | CASSYSRGDGYTF | TGTGCCAGCAGTTACTCGCGGGGGGATGGCTACACCTTC
14 | - | TRBJ1-1 | TRBV19 | once | CASSPLGANTEAFF | TGTGCCAGTAGCCCATTAGGGGCGAACACTGAAGCTTTCTTT
13 | - | TRBJ1-1 | TRBV11-3 | few | CASSFTGSTEAFF | TGTGCCAGCAGCTTCACAGGGAGCACTGAAGCTTTCTTT
14 | - | TRBJ1-1 | TRBV5-1 | few | CASATGGVNTEAFF | TGCGCCTCTGCAACGGGAGGGGTGAACACTGAAGCTTTCTTT
12 | - | TRBJ2-3 | TRBV2 | - | CASSPIQGKQYF | TGTGCCAGCAGTCCCATTCAGGGAAAGCAGTATTTT
15 | - | TRBJ2-1 | TRBV5-8 | - | CASSLGGNNYNEQFF | TGTGCCAGCAGCTTAGGCGGAAACAACTACAATGAGCAGTTCTTC
14 | - | TRBJ2-7 | TRBV5-8 | once | CASSLAQGKYEQYF | TGTGCCAGCAGCTTAGCGCAGGGAAAGTACGAGCAGTACTTC
13 | - | TRBJ2-1 | TRBV30 | - | CAWSVFEGNEQFF | TGTGCCTGGAGTGTCTTTGAGGGCAATGAGCAGTTCTTC
17 | - | TRBJ2-3 | TRBV11-2 | once | CASSSGRAGASTDTQYF | TGTGCCAGCAGCTCTGGGCGAGCGGGTGCTAGCACAGATACGCAGTATTTT
16 | TRBD2 | TRBJ2-5 | TRBV18 | - | CASSPGLALLQETQYF | TGTGCCAGCTCCCCGGGACTAGCTTTGTTACAAGAGACCCAGTACTTC
15 | - | TRBJ1-3 | TRBV5-1 | - | CASRVGGTAGNTIYF | TGCGCCAGCAGAGTCGGGGGAACGGCTGGAAACACCATATATTTT
13 | - | TRBJ1-6 | TRBV5-1 | few | CASRYGGDSPLHF | TGCGCCAGCCGGTACGGAGGCGATTCACCCCTCCACTTT
14 | TRBD2 | TRBJ2-7 | TRBV19 | - | CARRRLAGVAEQYF | TGTGCCCGCCGGCGGCTAGCGGGAGTTGCCGAGCAGTACTTC
14 | TRBD1 | TRBJ1-4 | TRBV5-1 | - | CASRQGATNEKLFF | TGCGCCAGCCGGCAGGGGGCGACTAATGAAAAACTGTTTTTT
13 | TRBD2 | TRBJ2-1 | TRBV11-3 | - | CASSLSGGDEQFF | TGTGCCAGCAGCCTAAGCGGGGGGGATGAGCAGTTCTTC
18 | TRBD1 | TRBJ1-2 | TRBV18 | - | CASSPLADRARGNYGYTF | TGTGCCAGCTCACCACTCGCTGACAGGGCCCGAGGGAACTATGGCTACACCTTC
17 | TRBD2 | TRBJ2-3 | TRBV5-5 | - | CASSSLSGLAGADTQYF | TGTGCCAGCAGCTCCCTAAGCGGACTAGCGGGGGCAGATACGCAGTATTTT
13 | - | TRBJ1-1 | TRBV19 | once | CASSMTGGTEAFF | TGTGCCAGTAGTATGACCGGGGGCACTGAAGCTTTCTTT
15 | TRBD1 | TRBJ2-7 | TRBV11-1 | - | CASSAADRASYEQYF | TGTGCCAGCAGCGCAGCGGACAGGGCGTCCTACGAGCAGTACTTC
14 | - | TRBJ1-5 | TRBV19 | few | CASSVQGYGQPQHF | TGTGCCAGTAGTGTACAGGGATACGGTCAGCCCCAGCATTTT
15 | TRBD1 | TRBJ1-5 | TRBV18 | - | CASSLGTGSNQPQHF | TGTGCCAGCTCACTCGGGACAGGGTCCAATCAGCCCCAGCATTTT
10 | - | TRBJ2-7 | TRBV6-6 | - | CAPPMASINF | TGTGCCCCCCCCATGGCTAGCATAAACTTC
17 | TRBD1 | TRBJ1-5 | TRBV19 | - | CASSTPGQFNSNQPQHF | TGTGCCAGTAGTACCCCGGGACAGTTTAATAGCAATCAGCCCCAGCATTTT